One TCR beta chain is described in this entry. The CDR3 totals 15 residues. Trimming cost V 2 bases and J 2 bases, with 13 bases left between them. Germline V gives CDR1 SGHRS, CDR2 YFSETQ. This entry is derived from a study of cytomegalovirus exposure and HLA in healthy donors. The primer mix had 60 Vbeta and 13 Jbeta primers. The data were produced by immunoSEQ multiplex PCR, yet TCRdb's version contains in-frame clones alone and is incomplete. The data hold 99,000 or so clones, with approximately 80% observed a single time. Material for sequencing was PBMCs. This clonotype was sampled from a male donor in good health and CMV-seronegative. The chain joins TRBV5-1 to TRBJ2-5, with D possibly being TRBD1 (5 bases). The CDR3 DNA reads TGCGCCAGCAGCTTAGGATACAGGTTGCAAGAGACCCAGTACTTC. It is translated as CASSLGYRLQETQYF.